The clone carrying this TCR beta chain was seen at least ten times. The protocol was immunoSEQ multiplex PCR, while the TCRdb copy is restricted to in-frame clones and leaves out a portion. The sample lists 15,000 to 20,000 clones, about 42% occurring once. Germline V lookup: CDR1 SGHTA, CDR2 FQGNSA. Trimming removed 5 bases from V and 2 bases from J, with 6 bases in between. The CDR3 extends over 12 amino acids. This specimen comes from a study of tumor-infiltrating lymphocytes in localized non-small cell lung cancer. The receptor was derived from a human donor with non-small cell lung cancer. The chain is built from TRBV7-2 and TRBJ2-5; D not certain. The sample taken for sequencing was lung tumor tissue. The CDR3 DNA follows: TGTGCCAGCAGCATTTGGCAAGAGACCCAGTACTTC. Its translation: CASSIWQETQYF.